The rows below give T cell receptor beta chains drawn from one sample of a study of PD-1 blockade in mismatch repair-deficient tumors. Libraries were prepared by immunoSEQ multiplex PCR; TCRdb keeps only in-frame clonotypes and omits some of them. The sample shows 100,000 to 150,000 clones, 86% of them seen only once. Sequenced here: peripheral blood, sampled 44 weeks after starting pembrolizumab. The receptor source for this set is an adult with mismatch repair-deficient cancer. CDR3s include the opening cysteine and the closing phenylalanine or tryptophan. D genes are given only for firm matches. Clone size is shown for a subset of rows, as once, few, many or a class of expanded clone.

V	J	D	size	length	CDR3	DNA
TRBV6-5	TRBJ2-2	-	-	14	CASGPYLSTGELFF	TGTGCCAGCGGTCCCTACCTTTCCACCGGGGAGCTGTTTTTT
TRBV19	TRBJ1-5	-	few	16	CASSILPGISNQPQHF	TGTGCCAGTAGTATTCTCCCAGGGATTAGCAATCAGCCCCAGCATTTT
TRBV4-2	TRBJ2-3	-	-	15	CASSQGERTSDTQYF	TGTGCCAGCAGCCAAGGTGAGCGGACCTCAGATACGCAGTATTTT
TRBV2	TRBJ2-1	-	-	16	CASSVKTPRSYNEQFF	TGTGCCAGCAGTGTCAAGACACCGCGCTCCTACAATGAGCAGTTCTTC
TRBV11-1	TRBJ2-1	-	-	14	CASSLFDGGYEQFF	TGTGCCAGCAGCTTATTTGATGGGGGCTATGAGCAGTTCTTC
TRBV10-2	TRBJ2-5	-	-	15	CASSEFGGQGETQYF	TGCGCCAGCAGTGAATTCGGGGGTCAGGGGGAGACCCAGTACTTC
TRBV13	TRBJ2-7	TRBD2	few	14	CASSLGGRASEQYF	TGTGCCAGCAGCTTAGGTGGGAGGGCGAGCGAGCAGTACTTC
TRBV7-2	TRBJ2-1	TRBD2	-	16	CASSPPSGRAKTEQFF	TGTGCCAGCAGCCCGCCTAGCGGGAGGGCCAAAACTGAGCAGTTCTTC
TRBV7-9	TRBJ1-2	-	-	13	CASSLGGGGGYTF	TGTGCCAGCAGCTTAGGAGGTGGCGGTGGCTACACCTTC
TRBV7-9	TRBJ2-2	-	-	15	CASSSGGANTGELFF	TGTGCCAGCAGCTCCGGTGGAGCGAACACCGGGGAGCTGTTTTTT
TRBV4-1	TRBJ2-7	-	-	14	CASSQITVRNEQYF	TGCGCCAGCAGCCAGATAACAGTTAGGAACGAGCAGTACTTC
TRBV13	TRBJ2-7	-	few	13	CASSRASSYEQYF	TGTGCCAGCAGCCGGGCTAGCAGCTACGAGCAGTACTTC
TRBV7-9	TRBJ1-4	-	-	15	CASTRDWGANEKLFF	TGTGCCAGCACTCGTGACTGGGGGGCCAATGAAAAACTGTTTTTT
TRBV28	TRBJ2-2	-	-	16	CASSPSGQGVTGELFF	TGTGCCAGCAGCCCTAGCGGCCAGGGGGTCACCGGGGAGCTGTTTTTT
TRBV15	TRBJ2-7	TRBD2	-	15	CATSSRPRGSYEQYF	TGTGCCACCAGCAGCCGGCCGCGGGGGTCCTACGAGCAGTACTTC
TRBV11-1	TRBJ2-7	TRBD1	few	13	CASSSQGAYEQYF	TGTGCCAGCAGCTCCCAGGGGGCCTACGAGCAGTACTTC
TRBV7-7	TRBJ2-2	TRBD2	-	16	CASSLDSGSDTGELFF	TGTGCTAGCAGCTTAGATAGCGGGAGTGACACCGGGGAGCTGTTTTTT
TRBV10-2	TRBJ1-5	-	-	16	CASSEVGGVLSQPQHF	TGCGCCAGCAGTGAGGTGGGTGGGGTTCTATCCCAGCCCCAGCATTTT
TRBV30	TRBJ2-7	-	-	14	CAWSRTSISYEQYF	TGTGCCTGGAGCCGAACCAGCATCTCCTACGAGCAGTACTTC
TRBV5-1	TRBJ2-5	-	-	15	CASSLAGRGGETQYF	TGCGCCAGCAGCTTGGCCGGCCGAGGGGGGGAGACCCAGTACTTC
TRBV14	TRBJ2-7	-	-	11	CASSQGTEQYF	TGTGCCAGCAGCCAGGGTACCGAGCAGTACTTC
TRBV7-9	TRBJ2-1	-	-	14	CASSLSTDYNEQFF	TGTGCCAGCAGCCTGAGCACAGATTACAATGAGCAGTTCTTC
TRBV19	TRBJ1-4	-	-	15	CASSRTGEANEKLFF	TGTGCCAGTAGCCGGACGGGGGAAGCTAATGAAAAACTGTTTTTT
TRBV19	TRBJ2-7	-	-	11	CASSRGYEQYF	TGTGCCAGTTCTAGGGGTTACGAGCAGTACTTC
TRBV4-1	TRBJ1-3	-	-	14	CASSQGGKALTIYF	TGCGCCAGCAGCCAGGGCGGAAAGGCTCTCACCATATATTTT
TRBV2	TRBJ2-7	-	once	15	CASEPLVADTYEQYF	TGTGCCAGCGAACCACTGGTAGCTGATACCTACGAGCAGTACTTC
TRBV7-2	TRBJ2-1	-	once	13	CASSLFRVNEQFF	TGTGCCAGCAGCTTATTCAGGGTTAATGAGCAGTTCTTC
TRBV4-3	TRBJ2-7	-	-	15	CASSQDNGQPDEQYF	TGCGCCAGCAGCCAAGATAACGGACAGCCTGACGAGCAGTACTTC
TRBV18	TRBJ2-7	TRBD2	-	15	CASSPATGGAYEQYF	TGTGCCAGCTCACCGGCGACCGGGGGGGCTTACGAGCAGTACTTC
TRBV19	TRBJ1-5	TRBD1	-	15	CASWGGQGAYQPQHF	TGTGCCAGCTGGGGGGGACAGGGGGCCTATCAGCCCCAGCATTTT
TRBV13	TRBJ1-1	-	-	15	CASSLGVGRNTEAFF	TGTGCCAGCAGCTTAGGAGTAGGTAGGAACACTGAAGCTTTCTTT
TRBV6-1	TRBJ2-7	-	-	12	CASSDVLYEQYF	TGTGCCAGCAGTGATGTACTCTACGAGCAGTACTTC
TRBV28	TRBJ2-7	-	-	14	CASSLFGRGYEQYF	TGTGCCAGCAGTTTATTCGGGAGAGGGTACGAGCAGTACTTC
TRBV19	TRBJ2-5	-	-	14	CASSILAGWETQYF	TGTGCCAGTAGTATTCTCGCAGGGTGGGAGACCCAGTACTTC
TRBV29-1	TRBJ1-2	-	-	14	CSVEDPPGGYGYTF	TGCAGCGTTGAAGATCCGCCAGGCGGCTATGGCTACACCTTC
TRBV4-1	TRBJ1-5	TRBD1	-	15	CASSQHGTGNQPQHF	TGCGCCAGCAGCCAACATGGGACAGGCAATCAGCCCCAGCATTTT
TRBV11-2	TRBJ2-5	-	-	12	CASSLARETQYF	TGTGCCAGCAGCTTAGCGCGGGAGACCCAGTACTTC
TRBV30	TRBJ2-1	-	-	14	CAWSGGFTYNEQFF	TGTGCCTGGAGCGGCGGATTCACCTACAATGAGCAGTTCTTC
TRBV27	TRBJ2-7	TRBD1	-	15	CASSPHRGRLYEQYF	TGTGCCAGCAGTCCTCACAGGGGTCGTCTCTACGAGCAGTACTTC
TRBV10-3	TRBJ2-3	-	once	14	CATFLGPRTDTQYF	TGTGCCACCTTTCTCGGTCCCCGCACAGATACGCAGTATTTT
TRBV5-1	TRBJ1-2	-	-	15	CASSVQGKGDYGYTF	TGCGCCAGCAGCGTACAGGGAAAGGGGGACTATGGCTACACCTTC
TRBV10-3	TRBJ1-1	-	-	13	CAISEWVNTEAFF	TGTGCCATCAGTGAGTGGGTGAACACTGAAGCTTTCTTT
TRBV30	TRBJ2-1	-	few	12	CAWKVWGNEQFF	TGTGCCTGGAAGGTCTGGGGCAATGAGCAGTTCTTC
TRBV4-3	TRBJ2-2	TRBD1	-	16	CASSPKQGSRTGELFF	TGCGCCAGCAGCCCTAAACAGGGGTCGCGCACCGGGGAGCTGTTTTTT
TRBV11-3	TRBJ2-2	TRBD2	-	18	CASSLGSSGRTNTGELFF	TGTGCCAGCAGCTTAGGTAGTAGCGGGAGGACGAACACCGGGGAGCTGTTTTTT
TRBV7-9	TRBJ1-1	-	-	11	CASSSHSEAFF	TGTGCCAGCAGCTCCCATTCTGAAGCTTTCTTT
TRBV27	TRBJ2-1	TRBD1	-	14	CASSLGQGMDEQFF	TGTGCCAGCAGTTTAGGACAGGGGATGGATGAGCAGTTCTTC
TRBV5-1	TRBJ2-7	-	-	14	CASSSEYTLYEQYF	TGCGCCAGCAGCTCCGAGTACACCCTCTACGAGCAGTACTTC
TRBV10-3	TRBJ1-3	-	-	13	CAIRGDSGNTIYF	TGTGCCATCAGGGGTGATTCTGGAAACACCATATATTTT
TRBV5-6	TRBJ1-1	-	-	13	CASRFGVRAEAFF	TGTGCCAGCAGGTTCGGGGTACGGGCTGAAGCTTTCTTT
TRBV12-5	TRBJ2-1	-	-	17	CASGPLLLATGYNEQFF	TGTGCTAGTGGTCCCCTCCTCCTAGCGACCGGCTACAATGAGCAGTTCTTC
TRBV5-5	TRBJ1-3	-	-	16	CASSLGPMSSGNTIYF	TGTGCCAGCAGCTTGGGGCCGATGAGCTCTGGAAACACCATATATTTT
TRBV7-9	TRBJ2-3	TRBD2	-	15	CASSSRLASTDTQYF	TGTGCCAGCAGCTCGAGACTAGCAAGCACAGATACGCAGTATTTT
TRBV25-1	TRBJ2-5	TRBD1	-	16	CASSGSPGQGEETQYF	TGTGCCAGCAGTGGGTCTCCCGGACAGGGGGAAGAGACCCAGTACTTC
TRBV7-2	TRBJ2-5	TRBD2	once	15	CASSLVSREGETQYF	TGTGCCAGCAGCTTAGTCTCCCGGGAGGGAGAGACCCAGTACTTC
TRBV7-3	TRBJ2-3	-	-	11	CASGDTDTQYF	TGTGCCAGCGGGGATACAGATACGCAGTATTTT
TRBV15	TRBJ2-1	-	-	17	CATSTFGSKPPYNEQFF	TGTGCCACCAGCACCTTTGGCTCTAAGCCCCCCTACAATGAGCAGTTCTTC
TRBV5-1	TRBJ2-1	TRBD2	-	17	CASSWTSGSYSYNEQFF	TGCGCCAGCAGCTGGACTAGCGGGAGTTACTCCTACAATGAGCAGTTCTTC
TRBV5-4	TRBJ1-3	-	-	14	CASSSKSDGNTIYF	TGTGCCAGCAGTTCTAAGAGTGACGGAAACACCATATATTTT